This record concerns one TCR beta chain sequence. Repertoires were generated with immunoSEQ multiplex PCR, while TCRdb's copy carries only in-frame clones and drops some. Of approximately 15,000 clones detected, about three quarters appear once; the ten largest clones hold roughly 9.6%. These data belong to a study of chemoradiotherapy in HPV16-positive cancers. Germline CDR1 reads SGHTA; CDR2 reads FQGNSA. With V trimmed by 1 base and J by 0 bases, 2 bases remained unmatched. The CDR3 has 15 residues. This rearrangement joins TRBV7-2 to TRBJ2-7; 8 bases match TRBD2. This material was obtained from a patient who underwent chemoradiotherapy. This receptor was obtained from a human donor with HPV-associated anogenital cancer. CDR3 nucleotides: TGTGCCAGCAGCTTAGTAGCGGGGTACTCCTACGAGCAGTACTTC. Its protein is CASSLVAGYSYEQYF.